This T cell receptor beta chain was obtained from a study of CXCR3-negative and CXCR3-positive naive CD8 T cells. Overall study context: The study obtained 140 million or so TRB reads, about 1.5 +/- 0.3 million per library.

UMI-tagged TRB cDNA libraries were built via 5' RACE. TCRdb re-called the 5' RACE reads; every CDR3 protein appears as one record, without DNA. Its table records 85,000 to 130,000 distinct CDR3 sequences. Whole-study findings and limits: Naive cells, whether CXCR3-negative or CXCR3-positive, had similar TRBV-TRBJ usage, while memory cells differed. Greater hydrophobicity was found in TRB CDR3s of CXCR3-positive naive cells than of CXCR3-negative naive cells.

Germline V gives CDR1 DFQATT, CDR2 SNEGSKA (reference sequence). CDR3 length: 13 residues. The naive CD8+ gate required CD45RO-CCR7+CD27+CD95- phenotype. About this clonotype itself: What it recognizes is unknown.

The sequenced sample was naive CXCR3+ CD8+ T cells from blood. Stated subset: CD45RO-CCR7+CD27+CD95- naive CD8+ T cells expressing CXCR3 (TNR3+). The rearrangement uses TRBV20-1 and TRBJ1-1; checking the TCRdb D call of TRBD1 is not possible without DNA. The clonotype comes from a human donor in good health. Some clones in this sample may be carry-over from other donors' samples. CDR3 residues: CSAPRTVNTEAFF.